This entry is about one TCR beta chain. Its cognate antigen is unknown. V was cut by 6 bases and J by 7 bases, with 13 bases left in between. CDR3 length equals 12 residues. Germline loops: CDR1 SGHDN, CDR2 FVKESK. These data come from a study of shared clonotypes between healthy human individuals. Generated by immunoSEQ multiplex PCR, the TCRdb table keeps only in-frame clones and is missing some. Counted here are 2 million to 2.5 million clones, 80% to 95% occurring once; the ten biggest clones make up about 0.37%. Study conclusions and caveats: Unshared clonotypes carried lower generation probabilities than those common to all four donors. Enrolling few donors narrowed the genetic and exposure-history diversity that was represented.

The sequence derives from a man between 18 and 29 years old in good health. Some clones in this sample may be carry-over from other donors' samples. This rearrangement joins TRBV14 to TRBJ2-7, with D unresolved. Sequences were obtained from naive CD4+ T cells from PBMCs. Regarding subset: CD45RA+ positively selected. The CDR3: CASSQRLREQYF. CDR3 nucleotide sequence: TGTGCCAGCAGTCAAAGGTTGCGGGAGCAGTACTTC.